What follows are 10 T cell receptor beta chains derived from one specimen sequenced in a study of blood T cell repertoires in COVID-19. Clones were sequenced by immunoSEQ multiplex PCR, and TCRdb holds only the in-frame ones, with some missing. The sample records 200,000 to 300,000 clones, around 84% being singletons. The sample was peripheral blood. Receptors were obtained from a man in his fifties or sixties with acute or convalescent COVID-19.

The sample holds a few counts of this clone. The chain uses TRBV7-8 and TRBJ1-1, with 10 positions matching TRBD1. The V gene end was trimmed by 6 bases and the J gene end by 0 bases; junction bases not matched to a gene: 4. The CDR3 is 15 amino acids. Germline lookup yields CDR1 SGHVS and CDR2 FQNEAQ. CDR3 bases: TGTGCCAGCAGAGGACAGGGGGTAATGAACACTGAAGCTTTCTTT. Its translation: CASRGQGVMNTEAFF.

V and J are TRBV21-1 and TRBJ1-1. TRBV21-1 is a documented pseudogene. The CDR3 sequence is 15 residues long. CDR3 region: CASSKVSGMNTEAFF. In nucleotides, the CDR3 is TGTGCCAGCAGCAAAGTTTCGGGTATGAACACTGAAGCTTTCTTT.

V usage is TRBV6-2 or TRBV6-3 and J usage is TRBJ1-2, with D unresolved. The CDR3 spans 15 residues. V lost 0 bases and J 2 bases, leaving 10 bases between the germline ends. Germline V gives CDR1 MNHEY, CDR2 SVGEGT. The CDR3 DNA reads TGTGCCAGCAGTTACTCTTACGGGGAAAACTATGGCTACACCTTC. Residues: CASSYSYGENYGYTF.

J is TRBJ2-7 and V is TRBV7-2; the D gene is possibly TRBD2 (6 bases). CDR1 is SGHTA and CDR2 is FQGNSA in the germline V gene. This CDR3 contains 16 residues. Trimming took off 5 bases at V and 0 bases at J, with 17 bases between the two ends. This CDR3 is CASSPGTSLTSYEQYF. In nucleotides, the CDR3 is TGTGCCAGCAGCCCCGGGACTTCCTTAACCTCCTACGAGCAGTACTTC.

The chain joins TRBV7-8 to TRBJ2-7, with no clear D. This CDR3 comprises 12 residues. Trimming removed 5 bases at V and 7 bases at J, with 12 bases between. Germline CDR1 is SGHVS and CDR2 is FQNEAQ. The CDR3 DNA sequence: TGTGCCAGCAGCCTCCGCCGAGGAGAGCAGTACTTC. It codes for CASSLRRGEQYF. The full variable domain, completed using reference TRBV7-8 and TRBJ2-7, is GAGVSQSPRYKVAKRGQDVALRCDPISGHVSLFWYQQALGQGPEFLTYFQNEAQLDKSGLPSDRFFAERPEGSVSTLKIQRTQQEDSAVYLCASSLRRGEQYFGPGTRLTVT.

The J gene is TRBJ2-7, the V gene TRBV7-9; TRBD2 agrees at 11 bases. Unmatched junction bases numbered 4, after V lost 6 bases and J lost 3 bases. The CDR3 runs 14 residues. Germline CDR1 is SEHNR and CDR2 is FQNEAQ (reference sequence). In nucleotides, the CDR3 is TGTGCCAGCAGATCCGGGACTAGCGGCTACGAGCAGTACTTC. This gives the protein CASRSGTSGYEQYF.

This CDR3 reads CASSLVVGQADTQYF. In DNA, the CDR3 is TGTGCCAGCAGCTTAGTCGTCGGACAGGCAGATACGCAGTATTTT. The chain has TRBV7-9 and TRBJ2-3, with 7 bases matching TRBD1. The CDR3 length is 15 residues. Germline-derived CDR1 and CDR2 are SEHNR and FQNEAQ (reference sequence). Unmatched junction bases numbered 5, after V lost 1 base and J lost 4 bases.

This chain links TRBV29-1 with TRBJ2-7, with D unclear. Trimming removed 3 bases at V and 1 base at J, with 10 bases between. The CDR3 runs 13 residues. Per germline, CDR1 SQVTM and CDR2 ANQGSEA. CDR3: CSVESSSSYEQYF. The CDR3 DNA follows: TGCAGCGTTGAGTCTAGTTCTTCCTACGAGCAGTACTTC.

This chain joins TRBV28 and TRBJ2-5, with D possibly TRBD2 on 6 matching bases. Germline-derived CDR1 and CDR2 are MDHEN and SYDVKM. V lost 3 bases and J lost 9, with 14 bases in between. The CDR3 length is 13 residues. The CDR3, as DNA: TGTGCCAGCAGTTTCGGCAGGGACTTGGCCCAGTACTTC. It codes for CASSFGRDLAQYF. The variable domain in full, completed from reference TRBV28 and TRBJ2-5, reads DVKVTQSSRYLVKRTGEKVFLECVQDMDHENMFWYRQDPGLGLRLIYFSYDVKMKEKGDIPEGYSVSREKKERFSLILESASTNQTSMYLCASSFGRDLAQYFGPGTRLLVL.

A single count supports this clone. The chain links TRBV5-1 to TRBJ1-4; no clear D. CDR1 is SGHRS, CDR2 YFSETQ, per germline. CDR3 length: 14 amino acids. V dropped 4 bases and J dropped 2 bases, with 9 bases sitting between them. In nucleotides, the CDR3 is TGCGCCAGCAGCGCGGGGTCGACTAATGAAAAACTGTTTTTT. Encoded protein: CASSAGSTNEKLFF. Complete variable domain (other parts from reference TRBV5-1 and TRBJ1-4): KAGVTQTPRYLIKTRGQQVTLSCSPISGHRSVSWYQQTPGQGLQFLFEYFSETQRNKGNFPGRFSGRQFSNSRSEMNVSTLELGDSALYLCASSAGSTNEKLFFGSGTQLSVL.